This T cell receptor (beta chain) was observed in a study of shared clonotypes between healthy human individuals. The V gene's germline CDR1 is MNHEY and CDR2 SMNVEV (reference sequence). The CDR3 length is 15 residues. The V and J ends lost 4 bases and 2 bases respectively, with 12 bases between them. The method was immunoSEQ multiplex PCR; TCRdb's version includes in-frame clones alone and lacks a portion of them. The profile shows fewer than 1.8 million clones, approximately 98.5% of them singletons. Sequencing input: naive CD4+ T cells sorted from blood. The subset: CD45RA+ positively selected. The clonotype originates from a man aged 30-40 years in good health. The chain uses TRBV27 and TRBJ2-1; no reliable D call. The CDR3 spells CASSSPPLAYNEQFF. In DNA, the CDR3 is TGTGCCAGCAGTTCCCCCCCGCTCGCCTACAATGAGCAGTTCTTC.